The 4 T cell receptor beta chains presented below share a single source sample, sequenced in a study of T cell changes during pregnancy in multiple sclerosis. Assay: immunoSEQ multiplex PCR; the TCRdb copy retains only in-frame clones and omits some. This table holds 95,000 to 110,000 clones, roughly 92% found once. This material consisted of peripheral blood, taken after pregnancy. Every receptor here comes from a female donor with multiple sclerosis, enrolled in a pregnancy study.

V and J are TRBV7-2 and TRBJ1-3; D gene ambiguous. Per the germline V gene, CDR1 is SGHTA and CDR2 is FQGNSA. The CDR3 contains 15 residues. The germline V and J ends were trimmed by 1 base and 1 base, with 8 bases remaining between them. In DNA, the CDR3 is TGTGCCAGCAGCTTAGTCTGGGCTTCTGGAAACACCATATATTTT. This encodes CASSLVWASGNTIYF. Complete variable domain (other parts from reference TRBV7-2 and TRBJ1-3): GAGVSQSPSNKVTEKGKDVELRCDPISGHTALYWYRQSLGQGLEFLIYFQGNSAPDKSGLPSDRFSAERTGGSVSTLTIQRTQQEDSAVYLCASSLVWASGNTIYFGEGSWLTVV.

The V gene is TRBV19, the J gene TRBJ1-1; possible D gene TRBD1, 5 bases. V dropped 9 bases and J dropped 0 bases, with 11 bases sitting between them. The germline CDR1 and CDR2 sequences are LNHDA and SQIVND (reference sequence). The CDR3 is 13 residues long. CDR3 sequence: CASRQLLNTEAFF. For the CDR3, the DNA is TGTGCCAGCCGACAGCTTCTGAACACTGAAGCTTTCTTT.

The rearrangement uses TRBV18 and TRBJ1-2; D might be TRBD1 (6 bases). Germline lookup yields CDR1 KGHSH and CDR2 LQKENI. V was pared by 3 bases and J by 8 bases, with 13 bases between. This CDR3 spans 13 amino acids. The DNA of the CDR3 is TGTGCCAGCTCACCGACAGGCATAGGGGGCTACACCTTC. Amino acids: CASSPTGIGGYTF.

This chain connects TRBV6-1 to TRBJ1-3, with TRBD1 matching 9 bases. The germline gives CDR1 MNHNS, CDR2 SASEGT. V lost 4 bases, J lost 8 bases, and 6 bases stayed unmatched. The CDR3 spans 14 residues. Written as DNA, the CDR3 is TGTGCCAGCAGTGGCACAGGGGGCGGGTACACCATATATTTT. Amino acids: CASSGTGGGYTIYF.